These T cell receptor beta chains were read from a single sample in a study of blood T cell repertoires in COVID-19. Profiled with immunoSEQ multiplex PCR; TCRdb holds only in-frame clones, not every one. Among about 170,000 clones, about 88% were seen once, and the ten largest hold under 0.85%. Sequencing input: PBMCs or T cells enriched from blood (not recorded which). The receptor set was obtained from a young woman who had recovered from COVID-19. The CDR3 runs from the conserved cysteine through the conserved F or W. Each record gives: CDR3 length, D gene, V gene, J gene, CDR3 protein. A D gene is named only where the DNA matches it firmly.

>15|TRBD1|TRBV7-8|TRBJ2-7
CASSLGDRGPYEQYF
>15|TRBD2|TRBV4-2|TRBJ2-1
CASSPSGWGNNEQFF
>12|-|TRBV12-3/TRBV12-4|TRBJ2-1
CASTPQVGLQFF
>15|-|TRBV9|TRBJ1-3
CASSSTVSSGNTIYF
>16|TRBD2|TRBV30|TRBJ2-5
CAWSYTETSPNKGQYF
>15|TRBD1|TRBV28|TRBJ2-7
CASSPAGQGSHEQYF
>12|-|TRBV30|TRBJ1-6
CAYGQYNSPLHF
>19|TRBD2|TRBV18|TRBJ2-1
CASSPPIVGGRSPTNEQFF
>12|-|TRBV15|TRBJ2-7
CATSGQAHEQYF
>12|-|TRBV12-5|TRBJ2-5
CASGLAQETQYF
>12|-|TRBV10-2|TRBJ2-1
CASAPSAIEQFF
>12|-|TRBV19|TRBJ1-1
CASSIKGAEAFF
>17|TRBD2|TRBV24-1|TRBJ2-1
CATSDSGLRISYNEQFF
>14|-|TRBV5-1|TRBJ1-5
CASSPTHSNQPQHF
>12|-|TRBV5-1|TRBJ1-3
CASRGVGNTIYF
>16|TRBD2|TRBV7-9|TRBJ2-1
CASSWRGAGDRNEQFF
>15|-|TRBV9|TRBJ2-2
CASSVGRDGTGELFF
>13|-|TRBV28|TRBJ1-1
CASSMTGNTEAFF
>16|TRBD1|TRBV27|TRBJ1-2
CASGTGVTRTNYGYTF